The 22 T cell receptor beta chains given below trace back to one sample, sequenced in a study of blood T cell repertoires in COVID-19. Method: immunoSEQ multiplex PCR; TCRdb's copy keeps in-frame clones and lacks some. Altogether fewer than 200,000 clones are present, approximately 79% being singletons, with the ten largest covering approximately 3%. The sequenced sample was peripheral blood. These receptors were taken from a woman at least 80 years old with acute or convalescent COVID-19.

This clone appeared many times. This chain connects TRBV7-8 to TRBJ2-3, with D tentatively TRBD1 (6 bases). CDR1 is SGHVS, CDR2 FQNEAQ, per germline. The V and J ends lost 5 bases and 0 bases respectively, with 15 bases between them. This CDR3 comprises 16 residues. The DNA for the CDR3 is TGTGCCAGCAGCACGCAGGGGATCCTCAGCACAGATACGCAGTATTTT. Encoded protein: CASSTQGILSTDTQYF. The full variable domain, its missing parts supplied by reference TRBV7-8 and TRBJ2-3, is GAGVSQSPRYKVAKRGQDVALRCDPISGHVSLFWYQQALGQGPEFLTYFQNEAQLDKSGLPSDRFFAERPEGSVSTLKIQRTQQEDSAVYLCASSTQGILSTDTQYFGPGTRLTVL.

The V and J genes are TRBV2 and TRBJ2-1; TRBD2 aligns across 10 bases. Trimming removed 7 bases from V and 10 bases from J; junction bases left unmatched: 7. This CDR3 has 13 amino acids. Germline V lookup: CDR1 SNHLY, CDR2 FYNNEI. The CDR3 DNA reads as TGTGCCAGCATAGCGGGAGGAGAGGGAGAGCAGTTCTTC. Residues: CASIAGGEGEQFF.

The chain links TRBV10-3 to TRBJ2-7, with D possibly matching TRBD2 (6 bases). Per the germline V gene, CDR1 is ENHRY and CDR2 is SYGVKD. V dropped 8 bases and J dropped 4 bases, with 12 bases sitting between them. The CDR3 totals 12 residues. The CDR3 here is CAIRGSGYEQYF. CDR3 sequence (DNA): TGTGCCATCCGGGGGAGTGGGTACGAGCAGTACTTC.

This chain joins TRBV4-2 and TRBJ2-1, with TRBD2 matching 8 bases. Per germline, CDR1 LGHNA and CDR2 YNFKEQ. The junction had 6 bases not matched to a gene; V was cut back by 1 base and J by 4 bases. CDR3 length: 16 residues. The CDR3 sequence: CASSQVSLAGYNEQFF. The CDR3 DNA reads TGTGCCAGCAGCCAAGTCAGTCTAGCGGGTTACAATGAGCAGTTCTTC.

The genes are TRBV29-1 and TRBJ1-1; D perhaps matches TRBD1 (5 bases). The germline V gene encodes CDR1 SQVTM and CDR2 ANQGSEA. V dropped 7 bases and J dropped 0 bases, with 15 bases sitting between them. The CDR3 sequence is 14 residues long. CDR3 nucleotides: TGCAGCGCCCTAAAACAGGTCCTGAACACTGAAGCTTTCTTT. It yields the protein CSALKQVLNTEAFF.

V and J are TRBV2 and TRBJ2-1; D possibly corresponds to TRBD2 (5 bases). The V and J ends lost 4 bases and 8 bases respectively, with 9 bases between them. The CDR3 covers 12 residues. CDR1 is SNHLY, CDR2 FYNNEI, per germline. CDR3 sequence reads: CASSGTFYEQFF. For the CDR3, the DNA is TGTGCCAGCAGTGGGACTTTTTATGAGCAGTTCTTC.

This clone was detected only once. The chain links TRBV6-6 to TRBJ2-3, with TRBD1 matching over 7 bases. V lost 5 bases, J lost 2 bases, and 7 bases stayed unmatched. There are 15 residues in the CDR3. Germline-derived CDR1 and CDR2 are MNHNY and SVGAGI (reference sequence). The CDR3 loop is CASSNPGQTTDTQYF. In nucleotides, the CDR3 is TGTGCCAGCAGTAACCCGGGACAGACCACAGATACGCAGTATTTT.

This chain joins TRBV27 and TRBJ1-5; D is unclear. CDR1 MNHEY and CDR2 SMNVEV come from the germline V gene (reference sequence). The germline V and J ends were trimmed by 5 bases and 5 bases, with 10 bases remaining between them. The CDR3 consists of 13 residues. The CDR3 DNA reads TGTGCCAGCAGTATAGAGATTCATCAGCCCCAGCATTTT. Amino acid sequence: CASSIEIHQPQHF.

The chain is built from TRBV19 and TRBJ1-1; the D is unclear. The CDR3 is 12 amino acids. Germline CDR1 and CDR2: LNHDA and SQIVND (reference sequence). V lost 6 bases, J lost 1 base, and 6 bases lay in between. The CDR3: CASSQWNTEAFF. DNA of the CDR3: TGTGCCAGTAGCCAGTGGAACACTGAAGCTTTCTTT.

This clone was counted only a few times. This chain joins TRBV11-3 and TRBJ2-7, with D uncertain. Germline assignment: CDR1 SGHNT and CDR2 YENEEA. This CDR3 contains 14 residues. The V gene lost 0 bases and the J gene lost 5 bases, with 11 bases spanning the gap. The CDR3 region is CASSLDGPKNEQYF. The DNA of the CDR3 is TGTGCCAGCAGCTTAGATGGCCCGAAGAACGAGCAGTACTTC.

The CDR3 DNA is TGTGCCAGCAGCCTGACTCCGGCCGGGGATCAGCCCCAGCATTTT. Protein sequence: CASSLTPAGDQPQHF. The genes are TRBV21-1 and TRBJ1-5. TRBV21-1 is deemed a pseudogene. The CDR3 extends over 15 amino acids.

The V gene is TRBV12-5, the J gene TRBJ1-1; 7 bases agree with TRBD1. Per the germline V gene, CDR1 is LGHNT and CDR2 is FRNRAP. CDR3 size: 15 residues. With V trimmed by 2 bases and J by 5 bases, 8 bases remained unmatched. The CDR3 reads CASGLTGDRGTEAFF. CDR3 DNA: TGTGCTAGTGGTTTGACAGGGGACAGAGGAACTGAAGCTTTCTTT.

The chain couples TRBV6-5 to TRBJ1-3, with D possibly matching TRBD1 (5 bases). The CDR3 is 14 residues long. Trimming shortened V by 6 bases and J by 1 base, and 10 bases separated the two germline ends. Germline lookup yields CDR1 MNHEY and CDR2 SVGAGI. The CDR3 spells CASRLEGSGNTIYF. The CDR3 bases are TGTGCCAGCAGGTTGGAGGGGTCTGGAAACACCATATATTTT.

The chain couples TRBV28 to TRBJ1-4; TRBD1 matches at 7 bases. The V gene's germline CDR1 is MDHEN and CDR2 SYDVKM. The CDR3 loop spans 12 amino acids. V lost 5 bases to trimming and J lost 16 bases; unmatched junction nucleotides: 10. CDR3 protein: CASSPQQGSPFF. In nucleotides, the CDR3 is TGTGCCAGCAGTCCCCAACAGGGGTCGCCGTTTTTT.

This sequence joins TRBV20-1 and TRBJ1-5, with 7 bases aligning to TRBD1. The V and J ends lost 3 bases and 2 bases, in that order; junction bases with no gene match: 7. The CDR3 loop spans 15 amino acids. The germline gives CDR1 DFQATT, CDR2 SNEGSKA (reference sequence). The DNA for the CDR3 is TGCAGTGCTAGTTATCCCGGGACAGGCAATCAGCCCCAGCATTTT. Translation gives CSASYPGTGNQPQHF.

In nucleotides, the CDR3 is TGTGCCAGCAGCCCCGAGGGTCGGCTTAGCGGTATTGAGCAGTTCTTC. This gives the protein CASSPEGRLSGIEQFF. This rearrangement joins TRBV9 to TRBJ2-1, with D perhaps TRBD2 (6 bases). This CDR3 is built from 16 residues. In germline, CDR1 is SGDLS, CDR2 YYNGEE. V gave up 4 bases and J gave up 9 bases, with 23 bases separating them.

V is TRBV29-1 and J is TRBJ2-1; 10 positions agree with TRBD2. V dropped 2 bases and J dropped 2; count of bases not matched to a gene: 3. In germline, CDR1 is SQVTM, CDR2 ANQGSEA. The CDR3 contains 15 residues. The CDR3 nucleotides are TGCAGCGTTGAATTAGCGGGAGGCCCCTACAATGAGCAGTTCTTC. Translation gives CSVELAGGPYNEQFF.

The chain couples TRBV7-6 to TRBJ2-5, with 8 positions matching TRBD1. V lost 4 bases to trimming and J lost 5 bases; unmatched junction nucleotides: 3. The CDR3 has 13 amino acids. Per germline, CDR1 SGHVS and CDR2 FNYEAQ. As DNA, the CDR3 is TGTGCCAGCAGCTCCAGACAGGGGGAGACCCAGTACTTC. Residues: CASSSRQGETQYF.

CDR3 region: CASNGRLAGQETQYF. The CDR3 nucleotides read TGTGCCAGCAACGGGCGACTAGCGGGCCAAGAGACCCAGTACTTC. J is TRBJ2-5 and V is TRBV11-2; 10 positions match TRBD2. This CDR3 has 15 residues. The J segment lost 1 base and the V segment lost 7 bases, leaving 6 bases of the junction unmatched. Germline CDR1 reads SGHAT; CDR2 reads FQNNGV.

The J gene is TRBJ2-1, the V gene TRBV27; 11 nucleotides match TRBD2. This CDR3 comprises 15 residues. The V segment lost 6 bases and the J segment 7 bases; nucleotides outside the gene matches: 8. The V gene's germline CDR1 is MNHEY and CDR2 SMNVEV (reference sequence). CDR3 nucleotides: TGTGCCAGCAGGCCGACTAGCGGGGCTTTTAATGAGCAGTTCTTC. This codes for CASRPTSGAFNEQFF.

The chain links TRBV5-4 to TRBJ1-6; 11 bases are shared with TRBD1. The CDR3 has 16 residues. In germline, CDR1 is SGHNT, CDR2 YYREEE (reference sequence). V shed 5 bases and J 5 bases; nucleotides not matched to a gene: 6. The CDR3 sequence: CASSEDRGLHNSPLHF. The CDR3 region has the DNA TGTGCCAGCAGTGAGGACAGGGGGCTCCATAATTCACCCCTCCACTTT.

The V gene is TRBV6-5, the J gene TRBJ2-2; 7 positions match TRBD2. CDR1 MNHEY and CDR2 SVGAGI come from the germline V gene. V gave up 5 bases and J gave up 7 bases; unmatched junction bases: 10. CDR3 length: 15 residues. The CDR3 coding sequence is TGTGCCAGCAGTCCGGGACTAACGGGGAACGGGGAGCTGTTTTTT. It codes for CASSPGLTGNGELFF.